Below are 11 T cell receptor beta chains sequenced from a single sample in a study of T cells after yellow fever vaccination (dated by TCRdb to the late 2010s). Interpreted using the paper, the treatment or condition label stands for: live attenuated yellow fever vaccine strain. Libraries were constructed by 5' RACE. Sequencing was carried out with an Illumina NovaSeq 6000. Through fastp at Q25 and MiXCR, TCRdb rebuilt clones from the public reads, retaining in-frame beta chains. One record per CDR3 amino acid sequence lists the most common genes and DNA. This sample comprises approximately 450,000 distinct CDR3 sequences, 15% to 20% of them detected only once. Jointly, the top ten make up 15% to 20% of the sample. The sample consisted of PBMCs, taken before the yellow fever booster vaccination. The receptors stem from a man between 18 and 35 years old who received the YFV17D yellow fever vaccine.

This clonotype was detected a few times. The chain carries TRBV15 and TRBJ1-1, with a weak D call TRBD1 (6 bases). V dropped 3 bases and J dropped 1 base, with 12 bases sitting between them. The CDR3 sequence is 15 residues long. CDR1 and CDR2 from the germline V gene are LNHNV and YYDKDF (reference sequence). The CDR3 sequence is CATSSTPGANTEAFF. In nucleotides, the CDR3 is TGTGCCACCAGCAGCACCCCAGGGGCGAACACTGAAGCTTTCTTT.

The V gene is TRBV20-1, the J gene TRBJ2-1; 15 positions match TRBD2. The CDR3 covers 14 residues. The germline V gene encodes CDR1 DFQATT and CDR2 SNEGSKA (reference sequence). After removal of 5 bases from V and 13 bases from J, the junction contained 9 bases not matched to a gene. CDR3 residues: CSAGTGLAGGIQFF. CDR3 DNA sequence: TGCAGTGCTGGAACGGGACTAGCGGGGGGCATCCAGTTCTTC.

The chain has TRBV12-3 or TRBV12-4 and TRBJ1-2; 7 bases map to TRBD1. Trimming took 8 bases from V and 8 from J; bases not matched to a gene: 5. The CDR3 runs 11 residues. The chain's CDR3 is CASEGAEGYTF. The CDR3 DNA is TGTGCCAGCGAGGGGGCTGAGGGCTACACCTTC.

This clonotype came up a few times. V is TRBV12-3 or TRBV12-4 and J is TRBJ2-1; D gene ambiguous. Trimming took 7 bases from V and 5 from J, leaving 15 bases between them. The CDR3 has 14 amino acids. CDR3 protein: CASTPTVLNNEQFF. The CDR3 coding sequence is TGTGCCAGCACTCCTACGGTACTTAACAATGAGCAGTTCTTC.

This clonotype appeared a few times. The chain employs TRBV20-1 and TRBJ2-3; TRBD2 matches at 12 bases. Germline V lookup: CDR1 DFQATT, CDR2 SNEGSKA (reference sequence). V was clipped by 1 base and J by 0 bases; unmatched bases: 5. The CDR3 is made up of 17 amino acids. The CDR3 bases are TGCAGTGCTAGAGTACTAGCGGGGGGAACTAGCACAGATACGCAGTATTTT. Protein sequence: CSARVLAGGTSTDTQYF.

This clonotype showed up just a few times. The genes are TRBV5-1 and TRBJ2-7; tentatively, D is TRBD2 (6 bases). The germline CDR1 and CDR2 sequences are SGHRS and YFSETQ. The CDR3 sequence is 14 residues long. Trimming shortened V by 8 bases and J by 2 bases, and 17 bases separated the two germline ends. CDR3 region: CASTRDSGTYEQYF. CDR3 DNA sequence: TGCGCCAGTACTCGGGACTCCGGAACCTACGAGCAGTACTTC.

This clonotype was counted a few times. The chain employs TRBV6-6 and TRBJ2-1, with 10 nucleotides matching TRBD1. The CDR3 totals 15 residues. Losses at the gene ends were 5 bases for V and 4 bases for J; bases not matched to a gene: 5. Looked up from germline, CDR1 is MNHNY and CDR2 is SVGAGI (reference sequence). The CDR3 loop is CASSTSDRGYNEQFF. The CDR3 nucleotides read TGTGCCAGCAGTACCTCGGACAGGGGGTACAATGAGCAGTTCTTC.

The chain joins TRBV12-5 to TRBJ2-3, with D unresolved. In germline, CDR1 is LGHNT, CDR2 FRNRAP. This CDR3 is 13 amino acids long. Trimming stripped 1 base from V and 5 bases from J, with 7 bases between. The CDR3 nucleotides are TGTGCTAGTGGTTTGGGTACGAGAGATACGCAGTATTTT. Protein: CASGLGTRDTQYF.

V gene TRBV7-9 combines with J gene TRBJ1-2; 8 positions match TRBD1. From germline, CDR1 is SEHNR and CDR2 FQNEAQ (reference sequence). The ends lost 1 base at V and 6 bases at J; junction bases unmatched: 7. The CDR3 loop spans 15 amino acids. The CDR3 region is CASSLGDRGGDGYTF. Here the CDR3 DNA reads TGTGCCAGCAGCTTAGGCGACAGGGGTGGCGATGGCTACACCTTC.

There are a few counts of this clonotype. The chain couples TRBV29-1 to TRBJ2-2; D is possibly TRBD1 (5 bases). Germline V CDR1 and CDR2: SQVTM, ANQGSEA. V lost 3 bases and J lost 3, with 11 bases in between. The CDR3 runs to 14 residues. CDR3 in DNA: TGCAGCGTTGATATGGGGCGGCACACCGGGGAGCTGTTTTTT. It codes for CSVDMGRHTGELFF.

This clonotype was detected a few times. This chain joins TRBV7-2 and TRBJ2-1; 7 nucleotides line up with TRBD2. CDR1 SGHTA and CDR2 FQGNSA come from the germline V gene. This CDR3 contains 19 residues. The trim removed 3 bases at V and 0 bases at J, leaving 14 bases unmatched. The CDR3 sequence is CASSFPTGGQTSSYNEQFF. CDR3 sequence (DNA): TGTGCCAGCAGCTTTCCCACGGGGGGTCAAACTAGCTCCTACAATGAGCAGTTCTTC.